Detailed here is one T cell receptor (beta chain). No antigen is known for it. Here the CDR3 omits its conserved ending phenylalanine or tryptophan, so a read error is the likely source. Because the CDR3's place on the DNA is in doubt, the DNA is left out and the CDR3 is given as listed by TCRdb. Germline V gene lookup returns CDR1 SQVTM and CDR2 ANQGSEA. The CDR3 length equals 11 residues, ends included. The protocol was immunoSEQ multiplex PCR, while the TCRdb copy is restricted to in-frame clones and leaves out a portion. Of around 510,000 clones listed, roughly 95% are singletons. The data originate from a study of shared clonotypes between healthy human individuals. The study, taken as a whole, reports: In four donors, about 5% of naive CD4 clonotypes appeared in common.

The chain carries TRBV29-1 and TRBJ2-3; the table's D call, TRBD2, has no DNA check behind it. The sequence derives from a woman in her twenties or thirties in good health. Sequencing input: naive CD4+ T cells sorted from blood. Indicated subset: CD45RA+ positively selected. The CDR3 is CSVDTAGGVSV.